This T cell receptor beta chain stems from a study of shared clonotypes between healthy human individuals. Clones were read by immunoSEQ multiplex PCR, and TCRdb kept only the in-frame ones, dropping some. The sample yields more than 900,000 clones, around 82% seen once. CDR1 is LNHDA, CDR2 SQIVND, per germline (reference sequence). CDR3 length equals 13 residues. Trimming pared 3 bases from V and 0 bases from J, leaving 5 bases between. J is TRBJ1-2 and V is TRBV19, with D uncertain. Sequences were obtained from memory CD4+ T cells from PBMCs. Noted subset: CD45RA-negative fraction. This clonotype was obtained from a man aged 18 to 35 in good health. Some clones in this sample may be carry-over from other donors' samples. This CDR3 reads CASSMTANYGYTF. The CDR3 DNA reads TGTGCCAGTAGTATGACTGCTAACTATGGCTACACCTTC.